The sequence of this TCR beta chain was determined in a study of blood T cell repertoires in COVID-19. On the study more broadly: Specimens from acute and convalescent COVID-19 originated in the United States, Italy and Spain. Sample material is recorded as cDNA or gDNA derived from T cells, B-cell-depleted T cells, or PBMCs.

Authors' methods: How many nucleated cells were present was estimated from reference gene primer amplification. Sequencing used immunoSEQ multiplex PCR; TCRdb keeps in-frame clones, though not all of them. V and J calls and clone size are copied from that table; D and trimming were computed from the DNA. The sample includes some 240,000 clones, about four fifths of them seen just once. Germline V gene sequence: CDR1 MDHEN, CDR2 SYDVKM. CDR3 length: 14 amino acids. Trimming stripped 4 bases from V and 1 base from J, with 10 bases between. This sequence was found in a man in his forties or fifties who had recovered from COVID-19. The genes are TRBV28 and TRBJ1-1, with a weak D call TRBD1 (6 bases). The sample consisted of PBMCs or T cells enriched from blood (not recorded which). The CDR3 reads CASSSGTQNTEAFF. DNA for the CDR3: TGTGCCAGCAGTTCCGGGACACAGAACACTGAAGCTTTCTTT.